Sequencing of this T cell receptor beta chain was carried out in a study of chronic HIV infection and antiretroviral therapy. Each CDR3 protein gets one entry after TCRdb re-called the 5' RACE reads with MiXCR. The sample lists some 38,000 distinct CDR3 sequences; about 8.1% were seen once. This clonotype is medium-sized in the sample. The sample was peripheral blood. The clonotype was recovered from an adult who had HIV and had not received antiretroviral therapy, or was an uninfected healthy control (not recorded which).

The CDR3 bases are TGTGCCAGCAGTTATAACAGGGACGAGCAGTACTTC. The encoded protein is CASSYNRDEQYF. The chain uses TRBV6-2 or TRBV6-3 and TRBJ2-7, with TRBD1 as a possible D gene (6 bases). CDR1 and CDR2 (germline): MNHEY, SVGEGT. V was trimmed by 3 bases and J by 5 bases, leaving 8 bases between them. There are 12 residues in the CDR3.